A selection of T cell receptor beta chains follows, all from one sample in a study of cytomegalovirus exposure and HLA in healthy donors. Only in-frame clones appear in the TCRdb table, and some are missing; sequencing was by immunoSEQ multiplex PCR. This sample's clone table lists over 100,000 clones. Specimen: PBMCs. The receptor source for this set is a middle-aged man in good health and CMV-seropositive. Both conserved end residues are part of each CDR3. Each record gives: V gene, CDR3 length, D gene, J gene, CDR3 DNA, CDR3 protein. D genes are given only for firm matches.

TRBV19	16	TRBD1	TRBJ1-5	TGTGCCAGTATGGACCGGGACAGGGGCCGTCGTCAGCCCCAGCATTTT	CASMDRDRGRRQPQHF
TRBV11-1	16	TRBD2	TRBJ2-2	TGTGCCAGCAGCCCTAGCGGGAGGGCCGGTCCGGGGGAGCTGTTTTTT	CASSPSGRAGPGELFF
TRBV2	16	-	TRBJ1-4	TGTGCCAGCAGCTGGGGGACTCCTCGCGCTCTCTCAGCACTGTTTTTT	CASSWGTPRALSALFF
TRBV28	16	-	TRBJ2-3	TGTGCCAGCAGTTTAGCCGGGACAACTAGCACAGATACGCAGTATTTT	CASSLAGTTSTDTQYF
TRBV7-2	14	-	TRBJ2-4	TGTGCCAGCAGCTCCCCCGGGGGCAAAAACATTCAGTACTTC	CASSSPGGKNIQYF
TRBV5-1	15	TRBD1	TRBJ2-7	TGCGCCAGCAGCTTGGAGGGGGCAAATCTCTACGAGCAGTACTTC	CASSLEGANLYEQYF
TRBV7-9	15	-	TRBJ2-5	TGTGCCAGCAGCCCCGACAGCACGAACCAAGAGACCCAGTACTTC	CASSPDSTNQETQYF
TRBV27	15	TRBD1	TRBJ2-7	TGTGCCAGCAGTTCTACCGGGACAGCCTCCTACGAGCAGTACTTC	CASSSTGTASYEQYF
TRBV4-3	14	-	TRBJ1-1	TGCGCCAGCAGCCAAGATCAGTGGACTTCTGAAGCTTTCTTT	CASSQDQWTSEAFF
TRBV28	17	TRBD1	TRBJ1-4	TGTGCCAGCAGTCCCGGACAGGGGCCGACAACTAGTGAAAAACTGTTTTTT	CASSPGQGPTTSEKLFF
TRBV30	14	TRBD2	TRBJ2-5	TGTGCCTGGAGCTCCCTTAGCGGGACAGAGACCCAGTACTTC	CAWSSLSGTETQYF
TRBV29-1	12	-	TRBJ2-5	TGCAGCGGACTGACAGATAAAGAGACCCAGTACTTC	CSGLTDKETQYF
TRBV5-1	13	TRBD1	TRBJ2-7	TGCGCCAGCAGCCAGGGGACAGTCTACGAGCAGTACTTC	CASSQGTVYEQYF
TRBV7-9	14	-	TRBJ1-2	TGTGCCAGCAGCTTAGCGACAGTTTCCTATGGCTACACCTTC	CASSLATVSYGYTF
TRBV14	15	-	TRBJ2-5	TGTGCCAGCAGCCGACGGACTACAGGCACTGAGACCCAGTACTTC	CASSRRTTGTETQYF
TRBV5-4	13	-	TRBJ2-1	TGTGCCAGCAGCCCGTGGACAGACAATGAGCAGTTCTTC	CASSPWTDNEQFF
TRBV18	13	-	TRBJ2-7	TGTGCCAGCTCACCAACAGGACCCTACGAGCAGTACTTC	CASSPTGPYEQYF
TRBV29-1	14	-	TRBJ1-1	TGCAGCGTGAGGTGGGGCGGAGAGAACACTGAAGCTTTCTTT	CSVRWGGENTEAFF
TRBV28	13	-	TRBJ2-7	TGTGCCAGCAGTTTGGGGGGTTCCTACGAGCAGTACTTC	CASSLGGSYEQYF
TRBV4-2	18	TRBD2	TRBJ2-3	TGTGCCAGCAGCCAAGAACGGGTAGGCGGGAGGGCGACAGATACGCAGTATTTT	CASSQERVGGRATDTQYF
TRBV28	17	-	TRBJ2-3	TGTGCCAGCAGTCCACCGGAGGAGGGCTCTAGCACAGATACGCAGTATTTT	CASSPPEEGSSTDTQYF
TRBV27	15	-	TRBJ1-5	TGTGCCAGCAGTTTAGTGTGGAGCGAGAATCAGCCCCAGCATTTT	CASSLVWSENQPQHF
TRBV9	15	-	TRBJ1-3	TGTGCCAGCAGCGTAAACAGGAACCCTGGAAACACCATATATTTT	CASSVNRNPGNTIYF
TRBV5-4	14	-	TRBJ2-2	TGTGCCAGCAGCTTGGAACAGCTTACCGGGGAGCTGTTTTTT	CASSLEQLTGELFF
TRBV5-1	14	-	TRBJ2-7	TGCGCCAGCAGCTTCCCTGAGGGGGCCTACGAGCAGTACTTC	CASSFPEGAYEQYF
TRBV7-9	15	-	TRBJ1-4	TGTGCCAGCAGCCCTATCACAGGGTTGGACGGAAAACTGTTTTTT	CASSPITGLDGKLFF
TRBV5-4	15	TRBD1	TRBJ2-3	TGTGCCAGCAGCTCGGGACAGACTCTCACAGATACGCAGTATTTT	CASSSGQTLTDTQYF
TRBV6-6	15	TRBD1	TRBJ2-1	TGTGCCAGCAGTTTCGGGACAGGGGTCCAAAATGAGCAGTTCTTC	CASSFGTGVQNEQFF
TRBV7-9	19	-	TRBJ2-1	TGTGCCAGCAGCTTAGGGGGAGGAGGTTGGGACAGTTGGAACAATGAGCAGTTCTTC	CASSLGGGGWDSWNNEQFF
TRBV28	14	-	TRBJ1-5	TGTGCCAGCAGTTGGAGGGAAAGGGATCAGCCCCAGCATTTT	CASSWRERDQPQHF
TRBV5-6	16	-	TRBJ2-7	TGTGCCAGCAGCTGGGGGACGACGGGAGAGGCCTACGAGCAGTACTTC	CASSWGTTGEAYEQYF
TRBV7-9	15	TRBD2	TRBJ2-1	TGTGCCAGCAGCGAGGGACTAGCGGGCAACAATGAGCAGTTCTTC	CASSEGLAGNNEQFF
TRBV6-1	13	TRBD2	TRBJ2-7	TGTGCCAGCAGAAAGACTAGCGGGAGCGAGCAGTACTTC	CASRKTSGSEQYF
TRBV5-5	14	TRBD1	TRBJ2-1	TGTGCCAGCAGCACGGACAGGGGCTACAATGAGCAGTTCTTC	CASSTDRGYNEQFF
TRBV7-2	16	-	TRBJ1-5	TGTGCCAGCAGCATACAGGGCCTAGGTAGCAATCAGCCCCAGCATTTT	CASSIQGLGSNQPQHF
TRBV11-2	13	-	TRBJ1-2	TGTGCCAGCAGCTCCGGACAAATTTATGGCTACACCTTC	CASSSGQIYGYTF
TRBV5-6	15	TRBD2	TRBJ2-7	TGCGCCAGCAGCTTGGCTAGCGGGAGGGCGGACGAGCAGTACTTC	CASSLASGRADEQYF
TRBV4-2	16	-	TRBJ2-7	TGTGCCAGCAGCCAAGGATTCCAGGGGTCCGCCTACGAGCAGTACTTC	CASSQGFQGSAYEQYF
TRBV28	14	TRBD1	TRBJ2-7	TGTGCCAGCACCCAGGGGGACGACTCCTACGAGCAGTACTTC	CASTQGDDSYEQYF
TRBV9	14	-	TRBJ2-1	TGTGCCAGCAGCGCGGCGGCTTTCCCGTCAGAGCAGTTCTTC	CASSAAAFPSEQFF
TRBV6-6	14	TRBD2	TRBJ2-7	TGTGCCAGCAGTTACTCAGTAGGGGAGGGCGAGCAGTACTTC	CASSYSVGEGEQYF
TRBV28	14	-	TRBJ1-2	TGTGCCAGCAGTTTGGGGGCAGGACTTTATGGCTACACCTTC	CASSLGAGLYGYTF
TRBV4-2	21	TRBD2	TRBJ2-3	TGTGCCAGCAGCCAAGATAGCTGGCGGGAGGGCTCCGTCCCTCTCACAGATACGCAGTATTTT	CASSQDSWREGSVPLTDTQYF
TRBV5-5	14	-	TRBJ2-3	TGTGCCAGCAGCTTGTTTCGAGACACAGATACGCAGTATTTT	CASSLFRDTDTQYF
TRBV29-1	18	TRBD2	TRBJ2-5	TGCAGCGTTGATCCTGTTCTGCGGCGGGAGGGCCATGGAGAGACCCAGTACTTC	CSVDPVLRREGHGETQYF
TRBV28	17	-	TRBJ2-4	TGTGCCAGCAGTTCAATGACTAACCTGCTAGCCAAAAACATTCAGTACTTC	CASSSMTNLLAKNIQYF
TRBV10-2	14	TRBD1	TRBJ2-4	TGCGCCAGCAGACCCGGGACAGTAGCAAACATTCAGTACTTC	CASRPGTVANIQYF
TRBV5-1	14	-	TRBJ1-1	TGCGCCAGCAGTTCGAATCTAATGAACACTGAAGCTTTCTTT	CASSSNLMNTEAFF
TRBV5-1	14	TRBD2	TRBJ2-1	TGCGCCAGCAGGGGTAGCCTAGCGGACAATGAGCAGTTCTTC	CASRGSLADNEQFF
TRBV5-1	16	TRBD2	TRBJ2-7	TGCGCCAGCAGCACATCGGGGACTAGCGGATCCTACGAGCAGTACTTC	CASSTSGTSGSYEQYF
TRBV10-3	15	TRBD2	TRBJ2-1	TGTGCCATCAGTGCTAGCGGGAGCTCCTACAATGAGCAGTTCTTC	CAISASGSSYNEQFF
TRBV7-8	21	-	TRBJ1-5	TGTGCCAGCAGCTTAGTATCGGGGGGCGGCTTCCGAAGTCCTAGCAATCAGCCCCAGCATTTT	CASSLVSGGGFRSPSNQPQHF
TRBV4-2	15	TRBD1	TRBJ1-4	TGTGCCAGCAGGAAGGGGGACAGGGCGGGCGAAAAACTGTTTTTT	CASRKGDRAGEKLFF
TRBV5-1	15	TRBD1	TRBJ2-1	TGCGCCAGCAGCCGGGGACAGGGACCCTACAATGAGCAGTTCTTC	CASSRGQGPYNEQFF
TRBV2	15	-	TRBJ1-3	TGTGCCAGCAGTGAAGGGGCCAGAGTTTTCGACACCATATATTTT	CASSEGARVFDTIYF
TRBV7-9	19	TRBD1	TRBJ2-7	TGTGCCAGCAGCTTATGGGCCCTAAAGACAGGGCCTTCTTCCTACGAGCAGTACTTC	CASSLWALKTGPSSYEQYF
TRBV2	14	-	TRBJ2-1	TGTGCCAGCAGTCGTCGTGGACAGTACAATGAGCAGTTCTTC	CASSRRGQYNEQFF
TRBV18	16	-	TRBJ1-1	TGTGCCAGCTCACCATGGGGAGAGCGGACGAACACTGAAGCTTTCTTT	CASSPWGERTNTEAFF
TRBV7-9	17	TRBD2	TRBJ2-1	TGTGCCAGCAGCTTACGCGGGAGGGCCGGCTCCTACAATGAGCAGTTCTTC	CASSLRGRAGSYNEQFF
TRBV25-1	15	-	TRBJ1-4	TGTGCCAGCAGTAACACAGCGGCAACTAATGAAAAGCTGTTTTTT	CASSNTAATNEKLFF